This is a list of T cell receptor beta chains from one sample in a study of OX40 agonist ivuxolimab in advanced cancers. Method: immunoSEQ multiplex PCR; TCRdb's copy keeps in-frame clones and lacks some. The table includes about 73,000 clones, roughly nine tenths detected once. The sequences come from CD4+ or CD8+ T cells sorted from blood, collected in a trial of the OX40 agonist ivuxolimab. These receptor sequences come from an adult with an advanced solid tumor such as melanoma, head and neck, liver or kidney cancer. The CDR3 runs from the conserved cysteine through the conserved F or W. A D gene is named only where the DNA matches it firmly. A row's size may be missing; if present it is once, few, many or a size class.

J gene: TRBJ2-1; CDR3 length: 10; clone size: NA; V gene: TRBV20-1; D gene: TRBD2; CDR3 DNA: TGCAGTGCCAGCGGGAGAGGGCAGTTCTTC; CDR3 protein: CSASGRGQFF
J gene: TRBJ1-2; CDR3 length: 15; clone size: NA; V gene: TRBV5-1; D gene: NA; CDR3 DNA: TGCGCCAGCAGCTCAGGGGCCCCCCTCAACTATGGCTACACCTTC; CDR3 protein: CASSSGAPLNYGYTF
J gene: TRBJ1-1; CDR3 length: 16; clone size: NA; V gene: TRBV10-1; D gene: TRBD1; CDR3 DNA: TGCGCCAGCAGTACCGGGACAGGGGGCCTGAACACTGAAGCTTTCTTT; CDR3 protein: CASSTGTGGLNTEAFF
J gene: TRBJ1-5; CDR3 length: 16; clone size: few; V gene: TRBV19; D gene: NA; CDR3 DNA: TGTGCCAGTAGTATTCTTGAAGGTTCTGGGAATCAGCCCCAGCATTTT; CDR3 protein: CASSILEGSGNQPQHF
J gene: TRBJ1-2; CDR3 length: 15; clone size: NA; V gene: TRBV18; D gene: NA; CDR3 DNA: TGTGCCAGCTCACCAATACAGGTCCCTAACTATGGCTACACCTTC; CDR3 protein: CASSPIQVPNYGYTF
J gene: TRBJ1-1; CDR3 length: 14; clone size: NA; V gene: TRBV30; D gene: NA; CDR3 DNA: TGTGCCTGGAGTCTGAACACGGCCTGGGGTGAAGCTTTCTTT; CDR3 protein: CAWSLNTAWGEAFF
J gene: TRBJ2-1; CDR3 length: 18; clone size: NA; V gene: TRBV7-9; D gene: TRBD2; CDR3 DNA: TGTGCCAGCAGCTTAGCTGCCCGTAGCGGGAGGGCCCACAATGAGCAGTTCTTC; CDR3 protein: CASSLAARSGRAHNEQFF
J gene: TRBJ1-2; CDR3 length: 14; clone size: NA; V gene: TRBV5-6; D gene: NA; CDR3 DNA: TGTGCCAGCAGCTCGGGACTGAGTAACTATGGCTACACCTTC; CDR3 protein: CASSSGLSNYGYTF
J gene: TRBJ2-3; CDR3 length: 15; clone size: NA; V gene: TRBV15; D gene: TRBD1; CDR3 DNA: TGTGCCACCGGATCAGGGGGTTCTAGCACAGATACGCAGTATTTT; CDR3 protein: CATGSGGSSTDTQYF
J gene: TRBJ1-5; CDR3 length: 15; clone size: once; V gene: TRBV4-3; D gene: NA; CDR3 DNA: TGCGCCAGCAGCCAAGGGAGCACCGGCCATCAGCCCCAGCATTTT; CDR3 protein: CASSQGSTGHQPQHF
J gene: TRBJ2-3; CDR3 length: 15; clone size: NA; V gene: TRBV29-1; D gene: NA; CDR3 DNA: TGCAGCGTTGAAGCCCCTCCCGGCCCCGGGGATACGCAGTATTTT; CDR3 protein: CSVEAPPGPGDTQYF
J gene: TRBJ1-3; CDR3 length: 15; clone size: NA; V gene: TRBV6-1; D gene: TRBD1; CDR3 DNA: TGTGCCAGCACACGGGACAGGGGGCGGTTGGACACCATATATTTT; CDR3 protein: CASTRDRGRLDTIYF
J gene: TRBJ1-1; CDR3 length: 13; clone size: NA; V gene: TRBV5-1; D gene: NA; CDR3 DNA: TGCGCCAGCAGCTCCCCAGGGAACACTGAAGCTTTCTTT; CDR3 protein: CASSSPGNTEAFF
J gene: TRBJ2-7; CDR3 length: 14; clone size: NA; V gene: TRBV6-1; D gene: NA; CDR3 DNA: TGTGCCAGCAGTGACGCTTGGGGACCCTACGAGCAGTACTTC; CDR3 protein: CASSDAWGPYEQYF
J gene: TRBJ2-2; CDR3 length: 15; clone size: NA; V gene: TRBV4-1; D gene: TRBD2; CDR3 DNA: TGCGCCAGCAGCCAAGATCGGGGGGGTACCGGGGAGCTGTTTTTT; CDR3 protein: CASSQDRGGTGELFF
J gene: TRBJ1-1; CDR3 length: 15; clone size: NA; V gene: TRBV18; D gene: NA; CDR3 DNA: TGTGCCAGCTCACCACAACAGGGTTTCGACACTGAAGCTTTCTTT; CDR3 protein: CASSPQQGFDTEAFF
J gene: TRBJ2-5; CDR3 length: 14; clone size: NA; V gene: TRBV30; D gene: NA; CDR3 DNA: TGTGCCTGGAGTTCGACCCGGCCCACTGAGACCCAGTACTTC; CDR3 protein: CAWSSTRPTETQYF
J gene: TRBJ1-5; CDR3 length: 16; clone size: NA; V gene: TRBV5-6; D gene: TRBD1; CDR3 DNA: TGTGCCAGCAGCGCCTCACAGGGGGCTAGCAATCAGCCCCAGCATTTT; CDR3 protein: CASSASQGASNQPQHF
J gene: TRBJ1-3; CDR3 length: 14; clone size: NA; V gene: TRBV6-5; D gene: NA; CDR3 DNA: TGTGCCAGCAGTGAGGACAGCTCTGGAAACACCATATATTTT; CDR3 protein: CASSEDSSGNTIYF
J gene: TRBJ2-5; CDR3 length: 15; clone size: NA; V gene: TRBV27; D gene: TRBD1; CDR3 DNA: TGTGCCAGCAGTAGCTTCCAACCAGGGGGAGAGACCCAGTACTTC; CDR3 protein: CASSSFQPGGETQYF
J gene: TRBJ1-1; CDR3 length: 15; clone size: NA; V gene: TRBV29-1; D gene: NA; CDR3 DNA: TGCAGCGTTGGGTGGGATTGGGGGGCGGGCACTGAAGCTTTCTTT; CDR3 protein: CSVGWDWGAGTEAFF
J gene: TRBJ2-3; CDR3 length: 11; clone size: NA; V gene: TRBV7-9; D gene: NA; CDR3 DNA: TGTGCCAGCAGCTCGACAGATACGCAGTATTTT; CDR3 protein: CASSSTDTQYF
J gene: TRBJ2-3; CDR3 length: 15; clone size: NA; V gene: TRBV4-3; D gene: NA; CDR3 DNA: TGCGCCAGCAGCACGGACAGTGGCAGCACAGATACGCAGTATTTT; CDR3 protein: CASSTDSGSTDTQYF
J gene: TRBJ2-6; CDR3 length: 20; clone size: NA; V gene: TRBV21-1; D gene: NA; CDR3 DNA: TGTGCCAGCAGCAAAGGAGGAGGGAACGCTTTAATCTCTGGGGCCAACGTCCTGACTTTC; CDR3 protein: CASSKGGGNALISGANVLTF
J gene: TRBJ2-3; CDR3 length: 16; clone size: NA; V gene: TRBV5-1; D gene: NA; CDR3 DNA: TGCGCCAGCAGCTCCATGTTGACCAGGGAGACAGATACGCAGTATTTT; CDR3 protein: CASSSMLTRETDTQYF
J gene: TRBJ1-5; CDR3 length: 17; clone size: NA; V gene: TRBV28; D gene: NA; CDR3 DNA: TGTGCCAGCAGTCCTTCGATGGGGCTTTGGGGCAATCAGCCCCAGCATTTT; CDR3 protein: CASSPSMGLWGNQPQHF
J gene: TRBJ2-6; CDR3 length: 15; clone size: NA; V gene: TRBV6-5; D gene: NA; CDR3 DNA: TGTGCCAGCAGGACGGGGGTGGCAGGGGCCAACGTCCTGACTTTC; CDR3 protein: CASRTGVAGANVLTF
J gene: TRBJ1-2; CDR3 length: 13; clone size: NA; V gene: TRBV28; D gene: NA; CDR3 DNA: TGTGCCAGCAGTTTACCGCAGGGGAAGGGCTACACCTTC; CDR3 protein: CASSLPQGKGYTF
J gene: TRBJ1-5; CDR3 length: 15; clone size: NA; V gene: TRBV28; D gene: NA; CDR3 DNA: TGTGCCAGCAGTGTCATCGTACAGGGAGATCAGCCCCAGCATTTT; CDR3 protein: CASSVIVQGDQPQHF
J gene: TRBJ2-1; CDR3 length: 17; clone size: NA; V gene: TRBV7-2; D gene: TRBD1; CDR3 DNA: TGTGCCAGCAGCTCAGTTGCCGGGACAGGGGGCATAAATGAGCAGTTCTTC; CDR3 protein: CASSSVAGTGGINEQFF
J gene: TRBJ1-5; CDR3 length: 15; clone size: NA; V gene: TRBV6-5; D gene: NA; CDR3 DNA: TGTGCCAGCAGTTACTCGCCGGGGACCAATCAGCCCCAGCATTTT; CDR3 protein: CASSYSPGTNQPQHF
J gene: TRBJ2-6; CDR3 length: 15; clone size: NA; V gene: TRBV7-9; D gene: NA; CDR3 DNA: TGTGCCAGCAGTTCTGACAGCTCTGGGGCCAACGTCCTGACTTTC; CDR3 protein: CASSSDSSGANVLTF
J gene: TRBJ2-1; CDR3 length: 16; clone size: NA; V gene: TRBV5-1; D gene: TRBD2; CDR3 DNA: TGCGCCAGCAGCTCGAGCGGGGGGGCCTCTTACAATGAGCAGTTCTTC; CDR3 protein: CASSSSGGASYNEQFF
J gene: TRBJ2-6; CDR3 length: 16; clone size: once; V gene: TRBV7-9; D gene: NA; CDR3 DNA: TGTGCCAGCAGCTTAGGACGGCGCTCTGGGGCCAACGTCCTGACTTTC; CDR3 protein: CASSLGRRSGANVLTF
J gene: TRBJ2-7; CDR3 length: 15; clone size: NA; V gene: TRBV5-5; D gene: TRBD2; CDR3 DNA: TGTGCCAGCAGCCTGGGGGCTAGCGGGAGTGGAGAGCAGTACTTC; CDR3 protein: CASSLGASGSGEQYF
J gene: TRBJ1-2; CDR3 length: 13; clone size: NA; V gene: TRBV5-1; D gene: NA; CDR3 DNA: TGCGCCAGCAGCGAACAGGGATCCTATGGCTACACCTTC; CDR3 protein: CASSEQGSYGYTF
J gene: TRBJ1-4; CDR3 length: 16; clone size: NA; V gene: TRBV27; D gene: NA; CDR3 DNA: TGTGCCAGCAGTTCCCCGAGAGGGGGAACTAATGAAAAACTGTTTTTT; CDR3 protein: CASSSPRGGTNEKLFF
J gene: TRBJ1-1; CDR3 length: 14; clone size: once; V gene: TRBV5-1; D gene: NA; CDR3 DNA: TGCGCCAGCAGCTCCCAACTTGGACAGACCGAAGCTTTCTTT; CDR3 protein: CASSSQLGQTEAFF
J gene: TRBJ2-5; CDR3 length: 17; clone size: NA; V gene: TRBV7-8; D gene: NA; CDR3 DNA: TGTGCCAGCAGCTCGGAGGGGGGGCAGGGGGCATCAGAGACCCAGTACTTC; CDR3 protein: CASSSEGGQGASETQYF
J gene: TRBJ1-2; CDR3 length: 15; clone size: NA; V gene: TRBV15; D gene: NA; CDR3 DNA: TGTGCCACCAGCAGGGGCAGGGTTGAAGGGAATGGCTACACCTTC; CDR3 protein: CATSRGRVEGNGYTF
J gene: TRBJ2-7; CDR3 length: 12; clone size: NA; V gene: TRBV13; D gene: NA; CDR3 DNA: TGTGCCAGCAGCCGGCAGACCTACGAGCAGTACTTC; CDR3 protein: CASSRQTYEQYF
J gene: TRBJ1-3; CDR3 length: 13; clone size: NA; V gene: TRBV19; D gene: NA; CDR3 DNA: TGTGCCAGTAGTCAAGACAGAGGAAACACCATATATTTT; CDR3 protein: CASSQDRGNTIYF
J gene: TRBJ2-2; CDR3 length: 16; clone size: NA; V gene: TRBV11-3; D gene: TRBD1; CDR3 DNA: TGTGCCAGCAGCTCCCGGGACAGGGGGAACACCGGGGAGCTGTTTTTT; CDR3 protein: CASSSRDRGNTGELFF